This TCR beta chain is from a study of CD8 T cells in ankylosing spondylitis. After removal of 0 bases from V and 5 bases from J, the junction contained 14 bases not matched to a gene. The length of the CDR3 is 18 residues. Germline V gene lookup returns CDR1 SGHDN and CDR2 FVKESK. Libraries for TCR beta were made by quantitative 5'-RACE with molecular barcodes. MiXCR, applied by TCRdb to the 5' RACE reads, yields one record per CDR3 protein. The sample has hundreds of thousands of distinct CDR3 sequences; roughly 13% are singletons. Study-wide results and caveats: Disease-linked clones reportedly concentrated significantly in matched ankylosing spondylitis synovial fluid. A TCR beta motif of 7 or 8 highly homologous variants appeared characteristic of ankylosing spondylitis blood. Reactive arthritis synovial fluid and blood previously showed some of these motif variants.

Turning to this clonotype: Its antigen is currently unknown.

The receptor was isolated from a male donor with ankylosing spondylitis. The sequenced sample consisted of blood, either unsorted or a sorted T cell fraction (not recorded which). The genes are TRBV14 and TRBJ2-7, with 9 bases fitting TRBD2. The CDR3: CASSQDFPRVAGDHEQYV. The DNA for the CDR3 is TGTGCCAGCAGCCAAGATTTCCCCAGAGTAGCGGGAGATCACGAGCAGTACGTC.